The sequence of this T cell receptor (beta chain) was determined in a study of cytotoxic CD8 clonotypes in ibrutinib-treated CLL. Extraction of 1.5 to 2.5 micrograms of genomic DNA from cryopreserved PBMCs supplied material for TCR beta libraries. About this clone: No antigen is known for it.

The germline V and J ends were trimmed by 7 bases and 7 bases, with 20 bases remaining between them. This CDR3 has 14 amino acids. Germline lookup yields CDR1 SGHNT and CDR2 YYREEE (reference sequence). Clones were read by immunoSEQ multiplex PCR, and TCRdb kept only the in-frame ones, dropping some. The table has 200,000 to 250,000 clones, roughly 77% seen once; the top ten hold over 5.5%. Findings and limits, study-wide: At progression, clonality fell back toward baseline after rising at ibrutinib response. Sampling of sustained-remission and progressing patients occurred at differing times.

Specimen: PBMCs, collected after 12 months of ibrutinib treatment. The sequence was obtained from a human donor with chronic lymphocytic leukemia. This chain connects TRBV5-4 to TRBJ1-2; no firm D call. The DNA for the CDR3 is TGTGCCAGCTCTGGCCGTGCACCGGGGAGTGGCTACACCTTC. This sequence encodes CASSGRAPGSGYTF.